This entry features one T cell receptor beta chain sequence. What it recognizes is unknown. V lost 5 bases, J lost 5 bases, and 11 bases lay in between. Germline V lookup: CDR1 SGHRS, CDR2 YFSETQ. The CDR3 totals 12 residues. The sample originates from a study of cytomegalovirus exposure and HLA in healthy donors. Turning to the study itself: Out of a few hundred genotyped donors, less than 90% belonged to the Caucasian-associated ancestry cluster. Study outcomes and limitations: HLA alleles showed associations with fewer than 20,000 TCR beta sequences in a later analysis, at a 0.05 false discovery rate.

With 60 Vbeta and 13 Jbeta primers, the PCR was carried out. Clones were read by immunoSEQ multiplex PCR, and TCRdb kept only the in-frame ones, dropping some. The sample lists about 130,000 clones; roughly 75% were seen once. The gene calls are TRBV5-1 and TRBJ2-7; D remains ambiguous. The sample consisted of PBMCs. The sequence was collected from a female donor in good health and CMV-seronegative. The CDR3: CASSSTEHEQYF. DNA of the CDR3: TGCGCCAGCAGTTCTACGGAGCACGAGCAGTACTTC.